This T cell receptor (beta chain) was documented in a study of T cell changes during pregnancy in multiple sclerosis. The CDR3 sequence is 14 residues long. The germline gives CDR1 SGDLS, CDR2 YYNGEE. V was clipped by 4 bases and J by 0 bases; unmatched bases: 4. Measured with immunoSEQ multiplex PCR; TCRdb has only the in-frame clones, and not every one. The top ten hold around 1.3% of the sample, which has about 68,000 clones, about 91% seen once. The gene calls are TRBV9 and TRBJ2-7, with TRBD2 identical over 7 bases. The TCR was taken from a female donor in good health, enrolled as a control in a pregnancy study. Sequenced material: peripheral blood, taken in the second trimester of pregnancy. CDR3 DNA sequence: TGTGCCAGCAGCCTCCGGGACTACTCCTACGAGCAGTACTTC. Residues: CASSLRDYSYEQYF.